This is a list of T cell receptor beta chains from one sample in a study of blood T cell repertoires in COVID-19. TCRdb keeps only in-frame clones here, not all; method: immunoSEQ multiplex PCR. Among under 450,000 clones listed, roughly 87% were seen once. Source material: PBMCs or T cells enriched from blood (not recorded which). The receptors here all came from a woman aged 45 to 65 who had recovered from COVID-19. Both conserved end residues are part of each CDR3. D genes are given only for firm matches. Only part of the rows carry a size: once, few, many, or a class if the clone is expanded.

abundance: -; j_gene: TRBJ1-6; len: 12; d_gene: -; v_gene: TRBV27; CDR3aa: CASGTPMEPLHF; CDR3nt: TGTGCCAGCGGTACGCCGATGGAGCCCCTCCACTTT
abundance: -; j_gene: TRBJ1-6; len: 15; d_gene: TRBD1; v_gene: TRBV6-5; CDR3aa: CASRSGTGGSSPLHF; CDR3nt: TGTGCCAGCCGGAGCGGGACAGGGGGCAGTTCACCCCTCCACTTT
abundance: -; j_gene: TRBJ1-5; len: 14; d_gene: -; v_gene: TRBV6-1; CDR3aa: CASGARGGNQPQHF; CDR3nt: TGTGCCAGCGGGGCGCGCGGGGGCAATCAGCCCCAGCATTTT
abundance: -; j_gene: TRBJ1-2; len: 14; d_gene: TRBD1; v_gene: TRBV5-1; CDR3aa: CASSPGQGNYGYTF; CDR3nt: TGCGCCAGCAGCCCCGGACAGGGTAACTATGGCTACACCTTC
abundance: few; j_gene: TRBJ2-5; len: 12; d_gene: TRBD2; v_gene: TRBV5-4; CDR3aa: CASSRTSETQYF; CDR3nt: TGTGCCAGCAGCCGGACTAGTGAGACCCAGTACTTC
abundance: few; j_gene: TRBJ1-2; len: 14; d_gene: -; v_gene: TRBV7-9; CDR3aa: CASSHREDLYGYTF; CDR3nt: TGTGCCAGCAGTCACAGGGAAGATCTCTATGGCTACACCTTC
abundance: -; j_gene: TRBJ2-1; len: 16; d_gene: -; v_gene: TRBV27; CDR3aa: CASSLVQGLTYNEQFF; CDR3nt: TGTGCCAGCAGTTTGGTACAGGGCCTTACGTACAATGAGCAGTTCTTC
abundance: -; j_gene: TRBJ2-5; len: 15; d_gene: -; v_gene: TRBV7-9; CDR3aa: CASSLLLSRQETQYF; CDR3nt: TGTGCCAGCAGCTTATTGCTCAGTCGCCAAGAGACCCAGTACTTC
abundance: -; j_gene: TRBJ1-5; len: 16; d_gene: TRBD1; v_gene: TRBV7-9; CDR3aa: CASSPWTGLGNQPQHF; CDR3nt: TGTGCCAGCAGCCCCTGGACAGGGTTAGGCAATCAGCCCCAGCATTTT
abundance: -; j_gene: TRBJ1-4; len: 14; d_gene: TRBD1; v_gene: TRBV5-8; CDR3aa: CASRSGGAWEKLFF; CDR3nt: TGTGCCAGCAGATCAGGGGGCGCATGGGAAAAACTGTTTTTT
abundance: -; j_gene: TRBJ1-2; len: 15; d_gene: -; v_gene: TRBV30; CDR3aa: CAWSLPWRTAVGYTF; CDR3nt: TGTGCCTGGAGTCTACCCTGGAGGACCGCAGTTGGCTACACCTTC
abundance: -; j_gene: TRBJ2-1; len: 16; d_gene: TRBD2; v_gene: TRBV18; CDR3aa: CASSPPGGGPYNEQFF; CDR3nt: TGTGCCAGCTCACCCCCTGGCGGGGGACCATACAATGAGCAGTTCTTC
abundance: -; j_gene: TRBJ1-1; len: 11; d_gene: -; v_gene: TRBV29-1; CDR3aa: CSVGGVAEAFF; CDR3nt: TGCAGCGTTGGTGGAGTTGCTGAAGCTTTCTTT
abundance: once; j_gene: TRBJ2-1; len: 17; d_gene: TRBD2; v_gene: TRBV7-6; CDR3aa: CASSSLAGASSYNEQFF; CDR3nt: TGTGCCAGCAGCTCGCTAGCGGGGGCAAGCTCCTACAATGAGCAGTTCTTC
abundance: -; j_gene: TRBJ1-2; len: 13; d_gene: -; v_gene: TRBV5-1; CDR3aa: CASRAGINYGYTF; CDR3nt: TGCGCCAGCAGGGCAGGAATAAACTATGGCTACACCTTC
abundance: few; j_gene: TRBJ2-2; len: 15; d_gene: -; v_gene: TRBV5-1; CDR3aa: CASSLLQVSTGELFF; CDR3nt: TGCGCCAGCAGCTTGTTACAGGTGTCCACCGGGGAGCTGTTTTTT
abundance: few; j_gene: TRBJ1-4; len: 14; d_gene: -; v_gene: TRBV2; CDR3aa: CASSEARMRLELFF; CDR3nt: TGTGCCAGCAGTGAAGCTAGAATGCGGCTGGAACTGTTTTTT
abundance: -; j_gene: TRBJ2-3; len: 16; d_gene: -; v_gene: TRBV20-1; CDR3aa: CSASNPGGLGTDTQYF; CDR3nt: TGCAGTGCTAGTAATCCGGGGGGCTTAGGCACAGATACGCAGTATTTT
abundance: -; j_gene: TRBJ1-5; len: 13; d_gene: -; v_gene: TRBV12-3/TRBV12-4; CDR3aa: CASSLASNQPQHF; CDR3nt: TGTGCCAGCAGTTTGGCCAGCAATCAGCCCCAGCATTTT
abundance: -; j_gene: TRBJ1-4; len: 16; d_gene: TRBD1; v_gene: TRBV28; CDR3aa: CASSPMSPGQEKKLFF; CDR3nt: TGTGCCAGCAGTCCTATGAGTCCGGGACAGGAGAAAAAACTGTTTTTT
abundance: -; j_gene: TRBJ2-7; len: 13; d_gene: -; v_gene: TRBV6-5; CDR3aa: CASSLDSTYEQYF; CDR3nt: TGTGCCAGCAGTTTGGACAGTACCTACGAGCAGTACTTC
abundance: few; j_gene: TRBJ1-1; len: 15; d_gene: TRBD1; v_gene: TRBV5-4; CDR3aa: CASSLQAGGNTEAFF; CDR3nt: TGTGCCAGCAGCTTGCAAGCAGGGGGCAACACTGAAGCTTTCTTT
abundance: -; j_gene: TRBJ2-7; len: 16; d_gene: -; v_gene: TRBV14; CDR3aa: CASSLKTGLASYEQYF; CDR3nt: TGTGCCAGCAGCCTTAAGACAGGGCTAGCGTCCTACGAGCAGTACTTC
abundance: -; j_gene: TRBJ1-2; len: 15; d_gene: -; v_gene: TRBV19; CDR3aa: CASSIVTGPNYGYTF; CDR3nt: TGTGCCAGTAGTATCGTTACAGGACCTAACTATGGCTACACCTTC
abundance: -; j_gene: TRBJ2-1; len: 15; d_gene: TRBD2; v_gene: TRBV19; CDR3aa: CASSQSGNSYNEQFF; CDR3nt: TGTGCCAGTAGTCAAAGCGGGAACTCCTACAATGAGCAGTTCTTC
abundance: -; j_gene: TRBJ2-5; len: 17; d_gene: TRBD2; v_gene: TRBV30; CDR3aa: CAWSVPPLAVYQETQYF; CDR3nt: TGTGCCTGGAGTGTACCCCCGCTAGCGGTGTACCAAGAGACCCAGTACTTC
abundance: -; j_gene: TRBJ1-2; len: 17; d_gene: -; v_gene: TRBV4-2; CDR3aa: CASSQDRGLRGTYGYTF; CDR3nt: TGTGCCAGCAGCCAAGACCGAGGTCTGCGGGGGACCTATGGCTACACCTTC
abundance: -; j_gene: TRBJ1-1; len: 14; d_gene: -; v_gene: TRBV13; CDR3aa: CASSLGWTGAEAFF; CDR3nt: TGTGCCAGCAGCTTAGGGTGGACGGGGGCTGAAGCTTTCTTT
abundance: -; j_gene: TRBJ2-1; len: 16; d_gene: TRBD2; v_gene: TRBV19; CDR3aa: CASSKLAGNAYNEQFF; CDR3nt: TGTGCCAGTAGTAAACTAGCGGGGAATGCCTACAATGAGCAGTTCTTC
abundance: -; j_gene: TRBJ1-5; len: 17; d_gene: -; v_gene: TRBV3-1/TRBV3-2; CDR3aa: CASSYLRGGTCNQPQHF; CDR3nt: TGTGCCAGCAGCTATCTTCGGGGAGGAACTTGCAATCAGCCCCAGCATTTT
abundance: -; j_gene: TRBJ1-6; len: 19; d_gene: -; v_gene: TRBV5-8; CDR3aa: CASSLVIGGISSYNSPLHF; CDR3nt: TGTGCCAGCAGCTTGGTAATCGGCGGGATAAGCTCCTATAATTCACCCCTCCACTTT
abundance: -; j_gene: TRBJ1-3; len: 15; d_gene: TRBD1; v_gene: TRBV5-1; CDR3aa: CASSFQTGEGNTIYF; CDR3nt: TGCGCCAGCAGCTTCCAGACAGGGGAAGGAAACACCATATATTTT
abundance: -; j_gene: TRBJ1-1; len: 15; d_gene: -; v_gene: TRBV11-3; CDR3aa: CASSPRGGLNTEAFF; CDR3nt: TGTGCCAGCAGCCCCCGGGGGGGGCTGAACACTGAAGCTTTCTTT
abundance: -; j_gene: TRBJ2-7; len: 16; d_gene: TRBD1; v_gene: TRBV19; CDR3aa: CASSASLTGFAGEQYF; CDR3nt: TGTGCCAGTAGTGCAAGTCTGACAGGGTTCGCCGGGGAGCAGTACTTC
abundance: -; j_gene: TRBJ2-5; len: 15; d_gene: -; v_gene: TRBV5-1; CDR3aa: CASSLDSGKQETQYF; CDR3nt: TGCGCCAGCAGCTTGGACTCAGGGAAACAAGAGACCCAGTACTTC
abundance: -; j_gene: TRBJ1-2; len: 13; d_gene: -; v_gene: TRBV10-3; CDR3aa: CAITESGEGGYTF; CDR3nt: TGTGCCATCACTGAGTCAGGGGAAGGGGGCTACACCTTC
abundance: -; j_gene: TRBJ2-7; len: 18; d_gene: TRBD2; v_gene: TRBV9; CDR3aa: CASSVAGDELAHSYEQYF; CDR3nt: TGTGCCAGCAGCGTAGCTGGGGATGAACTAGCGCATTCCTACGAGCAGTACTTC
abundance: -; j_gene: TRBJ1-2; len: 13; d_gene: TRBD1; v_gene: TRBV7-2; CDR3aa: CASSPTGGLGYTF; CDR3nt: TGTGCCAGCAGCCCGACAGGGGGGCTTGGCTACACCTTC
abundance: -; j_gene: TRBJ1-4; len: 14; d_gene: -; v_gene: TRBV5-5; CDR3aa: CASSYTTTNEKLFF; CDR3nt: TGTGCCAGCAGCTACACTACAACTAATGAAAAACTGTTTTTT
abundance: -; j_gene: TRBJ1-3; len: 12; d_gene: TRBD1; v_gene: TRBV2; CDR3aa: CASLGQRNTIYF; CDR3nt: TGTGCCAGCTTGGGACAGAGAAACACCATATATTTT
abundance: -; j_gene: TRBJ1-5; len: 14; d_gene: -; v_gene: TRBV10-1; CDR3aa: CASSEGRGNQPQHF; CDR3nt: TGCGCCAGCAGTGAGGGGAGGGGTAATCAGCCCCAGCATTTT
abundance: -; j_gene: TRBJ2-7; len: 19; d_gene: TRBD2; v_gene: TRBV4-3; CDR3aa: CASSQDWVAGGLYLYEQYF; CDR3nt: TGCGCCAGCAGCCAAGACTGGGTAGCGGGAGGGCTATATCTCTACGAGCAGTACTTC
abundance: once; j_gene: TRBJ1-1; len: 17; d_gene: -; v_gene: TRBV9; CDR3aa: CASSSRDNWVVNTEAFF; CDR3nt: TGTGCCAGCAGCAGCCGGGACAACTGGGTGGTGAACACTGAAGCTTTCTTT
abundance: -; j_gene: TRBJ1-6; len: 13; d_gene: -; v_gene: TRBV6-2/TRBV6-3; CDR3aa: CASSYSGVVPLHF; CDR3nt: TGTGCCAGCAGTTACTCCGGGGTTGTGCCCCTCCACTTT
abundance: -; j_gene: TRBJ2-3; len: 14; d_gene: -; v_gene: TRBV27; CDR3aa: CASSLRQGTDTQYF; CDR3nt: TGTGCCAGCAGCCTGCGACAGGGCACAGATACGCAGTATTTT
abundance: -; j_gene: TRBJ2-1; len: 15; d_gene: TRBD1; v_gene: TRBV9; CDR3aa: CASSPDRGGWNEQFF; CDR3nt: TGTGCCAGCAGCCCAGACAGGGGGGGTTGGAATGAGCAGTTCTTC
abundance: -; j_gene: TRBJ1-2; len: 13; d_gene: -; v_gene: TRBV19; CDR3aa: CASSIGVDYGYTF; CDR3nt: TGTGCCAGTAGTATTGGAGTCGACTATGGCTACACCTTC
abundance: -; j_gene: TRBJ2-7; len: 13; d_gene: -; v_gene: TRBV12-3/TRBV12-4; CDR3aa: CASSPDRIYEQYF; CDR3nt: TGTGCCAGCAGCCCGGACAGAATCTACGAGCAGTACTTC
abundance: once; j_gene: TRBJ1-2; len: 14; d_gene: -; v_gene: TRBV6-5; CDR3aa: CASTNSGRGYGYTF; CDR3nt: TGTGCCAGCACCAACTCTGGGAGGGGCTATGGCTACACCTTC
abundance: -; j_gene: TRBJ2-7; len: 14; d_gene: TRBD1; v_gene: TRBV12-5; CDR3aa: CASGSGTGFYEQYF; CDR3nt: TGTGCTAGTGGTTCGGGGACAGGTTTCTACGAGCAGTACTTC
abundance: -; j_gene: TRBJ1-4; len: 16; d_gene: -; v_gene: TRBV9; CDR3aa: CASSVGVGRGNEKLFF; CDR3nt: TGTGCCAGCAGCGTCGGGGTCGGGAGGGGTAATGAAAAACTGTTTTTT
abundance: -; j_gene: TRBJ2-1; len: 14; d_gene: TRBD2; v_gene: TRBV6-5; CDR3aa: CASRTSEEYNEQFF; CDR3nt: TGTGCCAGCCGTACTAGCGAGGAATACAATGAGCAGTTCTTC
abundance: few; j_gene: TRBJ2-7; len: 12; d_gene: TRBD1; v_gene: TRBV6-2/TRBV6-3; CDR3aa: CASSLTGGEQYF; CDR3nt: TGTGCCAGCAGCCTGACAGGGGGCGAGCAGTACTTC
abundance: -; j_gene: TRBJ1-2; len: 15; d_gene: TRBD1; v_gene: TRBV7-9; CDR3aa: CASSLGQGADYGYTF; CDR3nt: TGTGCCAGCAGCTTGGGGCAGGGGGCTGACTATGGCTACACCTTC
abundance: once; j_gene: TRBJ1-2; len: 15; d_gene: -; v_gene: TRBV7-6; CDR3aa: CASSLQGPHGYGYTF; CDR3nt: TGTGCCAGCAGCTTACAGGGGCCCCACGGCTATGGCTACACCTTC
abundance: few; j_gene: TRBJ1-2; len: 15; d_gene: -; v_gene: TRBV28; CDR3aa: CASSFAGPQNYGYTF; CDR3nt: TGTGCCAGCAGTTTTGCGGGACCGCAGAACTATGGCTACACCTTC
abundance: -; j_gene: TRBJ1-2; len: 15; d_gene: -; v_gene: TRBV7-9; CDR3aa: CASSLAQVTKGGYTF; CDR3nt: TGTGCCAGCAGCTTAGCACAGGTAACGAAGGGCGGCTACACCTTC
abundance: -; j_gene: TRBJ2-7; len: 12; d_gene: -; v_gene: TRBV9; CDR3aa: CASSTPGYEQYF; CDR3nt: TGTGCCAGCAGCACGCCAGGCTACGAGCAGTACTTC
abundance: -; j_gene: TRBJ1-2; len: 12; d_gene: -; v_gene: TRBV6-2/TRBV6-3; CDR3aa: CASTPAAGTSTF; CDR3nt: TGTGCCAGCACCCCCGCCGCGGGGACGAGCACCTTC
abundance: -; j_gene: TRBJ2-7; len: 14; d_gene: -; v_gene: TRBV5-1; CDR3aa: CASSSSYRVEEQYF; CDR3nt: TGCGCCAGCAGCTCCTCGTACAGGGTAGAAGAGCAGTACTTC